This TCR beta chain was observed in a study of T cells in localized non-small cell lung cancer. Study results and limitations: Median roughly 57 top-100 tumor clones were shared with paired adjacent lung. The study found T cell clonality highest in uninvolved adjacent lung, above tumor. The tumor had only one region sequenced, so heterogeneity remains possible.

Measured with immunoSEQ multiplex PCR; TCRdb has only the in-frame clones, and not every one. This table holds fewer than 75,000 clones, about 88% found once. The V and J ends lost 6 bases and 6 bases respectively, with 15 bases between them. This CDR3 region has 13 residues. Regarding this clone: The antigen remains undetermined.

The clonotype originates from a female donor of 60 years or more with stage I lung adenocarcinoma. The material was peripheral blood, obtained before any cancer treatment. The V gene is TRBV5-3, the J gene TRBJ1-1; D ambiguous. TRBV5-3 is reported as an ORF; its role is uncertain. CDR3 sequence reads: CARTGVGEPEAFF. Here the CDR3 DNA reads TGTGCCAGAACCGGGGTGGGAGAGCCTGAAGCTTTCTTT.